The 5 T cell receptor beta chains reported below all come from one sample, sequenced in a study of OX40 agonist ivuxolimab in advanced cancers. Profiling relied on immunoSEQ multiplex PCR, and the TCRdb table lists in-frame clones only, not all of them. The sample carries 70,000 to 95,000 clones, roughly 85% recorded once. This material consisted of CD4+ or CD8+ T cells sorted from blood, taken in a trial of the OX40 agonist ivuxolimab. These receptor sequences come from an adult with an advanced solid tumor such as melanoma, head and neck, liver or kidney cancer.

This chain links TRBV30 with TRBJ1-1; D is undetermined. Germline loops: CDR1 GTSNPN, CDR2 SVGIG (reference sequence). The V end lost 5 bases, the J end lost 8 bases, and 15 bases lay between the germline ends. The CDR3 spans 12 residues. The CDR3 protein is CAWESGSLEAFF. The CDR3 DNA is TGTGCCTGGGAATCGGGCTCCTTGGAAGCTTTCTTT.

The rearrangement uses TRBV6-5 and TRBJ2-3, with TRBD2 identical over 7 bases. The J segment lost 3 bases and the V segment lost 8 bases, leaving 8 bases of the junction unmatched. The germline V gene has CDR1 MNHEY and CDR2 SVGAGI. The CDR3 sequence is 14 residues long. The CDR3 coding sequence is TGTGCCAGCCGGGGGGAGGGCCGGACAGATACGCAGTATTTT. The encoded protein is CASRGEGRTDTQYF.

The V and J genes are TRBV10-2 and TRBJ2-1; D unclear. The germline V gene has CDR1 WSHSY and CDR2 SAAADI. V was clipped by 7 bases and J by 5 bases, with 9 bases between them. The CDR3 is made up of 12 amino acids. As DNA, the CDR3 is TGCGCCAGCACCCCCGGTAACAATGAGCAGTTCTTC. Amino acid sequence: CASTPGNNEQFF.

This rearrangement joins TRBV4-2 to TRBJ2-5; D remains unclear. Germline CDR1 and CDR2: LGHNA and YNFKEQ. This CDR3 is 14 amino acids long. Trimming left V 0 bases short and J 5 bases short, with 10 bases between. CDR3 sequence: CASSQDKSRETQYF. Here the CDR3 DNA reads TGTGCCAGCAGCCAAGATAAAAGTAGGGAGACCCAGTACTTC.

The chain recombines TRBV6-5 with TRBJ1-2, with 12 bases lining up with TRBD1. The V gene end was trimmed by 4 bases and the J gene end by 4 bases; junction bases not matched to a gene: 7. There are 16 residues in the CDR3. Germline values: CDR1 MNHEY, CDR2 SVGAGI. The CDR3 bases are TGTGCCAGCAGTTCCCTACCGGGACAGGGGGCCTATGGCTACACCTTC. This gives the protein CASSSLPGQGAYGYTF.